The 27 T cell receptor beta chains given below trace back to one sample, sequenced in a study of OX40 agonist ivuxolimab in advanced cancers. Assay used: immunoSEQ multiplex PCR; TCRdb lists only in-frame clones, some missing. The repertoire consists of about 16,000 clones, with roughly 81% occurring once and the leading ten covering around three quarters. The specimen was CD4+ or CD8+ T cells sorted from blood, collected in a trial of the OX40 agonist ivuxolimab. All receptors derive from an adult with an advanced solid tumor such as melanoma, head and neck, liver or kidney cancer.

This chain uses TRBV4-3 with TRBJ1-4, with D possibly being TRBD1 (6 bases). CDR1 and CDR2 from the germline V gene are LGHNA and YSLEER. V was cut by 1 base and J by 7 bases, with 25 bases left in between. This CDR3 spans 19 amino acids. In DNA, the CDR3 is TGCGCCAGCAGCCAAGTGGTCGGGACATCCCCTGGAAGAGGTGAAAAACTGTTTTTT. This gives the protein CASSQVVGTSPGRGEKLFF.

This chain connects TRBV10-2 to TRBJ2-1; D gene uncertain. The CDR3 covers 14 residues. V was shortened by 0 bases and J by 8 bases, with 11 bases between the two germline ends. Germline CDR1 WSHSY, CDR2 SAAADI. CDR3 loop: CASSESSPGYEQFF. CDR3 coding DNA: TGCGCCAGCAGTGAGTCAAGTCCGGGCTATGAGCAGTTCTTC.

The chain uses TRBV27 and TRBJ2-1; 11 positions match TRBD2. Germline V gene lookup returns CDR1 MNHEY and CDR2 SMNVEV (reference sequence). This CDR3 is 14 amino acids long. The ends lost 6 bases at V and 3 bases at J; junction bases unmatched: 1. CDR3 region: CASRGLAVYNEQFF. The CDR3 DNA follows: TGTGCCAGCAGGGGACTAGCGGTCTACAATGAGCAGTTCTTC.

This rearrangement joins TRBV5-6 to TRBJ2-3; TRBD1 agrees at 9 bases. J gave up 0 bases and V 3 bases, and 5 bases lay outside the gene matches. The V gene's germline CDR1 is SGHDT and CDR2 YYEEEE. The CDR3 spans 16 residues. The DNA for the CDR3 is TGTGCCAGCAGCTCGGTAGGGACAGGGAGCACAGATACGCAGTATTTT. Protein: CASSSVGTGSTDTQYF.

The rearrangement joins TRBV12-5 to TRBJ2-5; maybe TRBD1 (7 bases). The germline V and J ends were trimmed by 4 bases and 9 bases, with 21 bases remaining between them. CDR1 and CDR2 (germline): LGHNT, FRNRAP. The CDR3 sequence is 15 residues long. The DNA of the CDR3 is TGTGCTAGTGGTTCGGGGGCAGGGGGACGGGAATCCCAGTACTTC. Amino acids: CASGSGAGGRESQYF. Together with reference TRBV12-5 and TRBJ2-5, the CDR3 gives the full variable domain: DARVTQTPRHKVTEMGQEVTMRCQPILGHNTVFWYRQTMMQGLELLAYFRNRAPLDDSGMPKDRFSAEMPDATLATLKIQPSEPRDSAVYFCASGSGAGGRESQYFGPGTRLLVL.

The chain joins TRBV5-1 to TRBJ1-2, with D possibly being TRBD1 (5 bases). This CDR3 region has 12 residues. Germline V gives CDR1 SGHRS, CDR2 YFSETQ. Deletions cut 3 bases from V and 6 bases from J, with 9 bases between. CDR3 DNA: TGCGCCAGCAGCTGGGACTCCAATGGCTACACCTTC. Translation gives CASSWDSNGYTF. The entire variable domain, with the rest obtained from reference TRBV5-1 and TRBJ1-2, is as follows: KAGVTQTPRYLIKTRGQQVTLSCSPISGHRSVSWYQQTPGQGLQFLFEYFSETQRNKGNFPGRFSGRQFSNSRSEMNVSTLELGDSALYLCASSWDSNGYTFGSGTRLTVV.

V and J are TRBV2 and TRBJ1-4, with D tentatively TRBD1 (5 bases). Germline V gene lookup returns CDR1 SNHLY and CDR2 FYNNEI. Trimming took off 3 bases at V and 6 bases at J, with 17 bases between the two ends. The CDR3 consists of 16 residues. CDR3 loop: CASSDGFGGLYEKLFF. The CDR3 DNA sequence: TGTGCCAGCAGTGACGGGTTTGGGGGTCTTTATGAAAAACTGTTTTTT.

The chain uses TRBV18 and TRBJ1-3, with D tentatively TRBD1 (5 bases). The CDR3 spans 16 residues. Trimming pared 6 bases from V and 0 bases from J, leaving 15 bases between. The germline V gene encodes CDR1 KGHSH and CDR2 LQKENI. The CDR3 sequence is CASSLMTASSGNTIYF. Here the CDR3 DNA reads TGTGCCAGCTCCCTTATGACAGCCAGCTCTGGAAACACCATATATTTT.

This chain links TRBV7-2 with TRBJ1-1, with D possibly being TRBD1 (6 bases). V was clipped by 1 base and J by 7 bases, with 10 bases between them. Germline values: CDR1 SGHTA, CDR2 FQGNSA. The CDR3 contains 13 residues. DNA for the CDR3: TGTGCCAGCAGCTTAGGACAGGCGATTGAAGCTTTCTTT. Its translation is CASSLGQAIEAFF.

This chain connects TRBV6-5 to TRBJ1-1; D is unresolved. This CDR3 contains 13 residues. Looked up from germline, CDR1 is MNHEY and CDR2 is SVGAGI. V lost 6 bases and J lost 1, with 9 bases in between. The CDR3 loop reads CASSPWGNTEAFF. Here the CDR3 DNA reads TGTGCCAGCAGCCCATGGGGGAACACTGAAGCTTTCTTT.

By proportion, this clone is medium-sized. The chain recombines TRBV13 with TRBJ1-2; a weak D match, TRBD1 (5 bases). V was clipped by 0 bases and J by 5 bases, with 16 bases between them. The CDR3 spans 16 residues. Germline V gives CDR1 PRHDT, CDR2 FYEKMQ (reference sequence). The chain's CDR3 is CASSLGRGRAGYGYTF. The CDR3 nucleotides read TGTGCCAGCAGCTTAGGCCGGGGCAGGGCGGGGTATGGCTACACCTTC. The full variable domain, completed using reference TRBV13 and TRBJ1-2, is AAGVIQSPRHLIKEKRETATLKCYPIPRHDTVYWYQQGPGQDPQFLISFYEKMQSDKGSIPDRFSAQQFSDYHSELNMSSLELGDSALYFCASSLGRGRAGYGYTFGSGTRLTVV.

The J gene is TRBJ1-2, the V gene TRBV10-1, with D unclear. Trimming left V 3 bases short and J 7 bases short, with 3 bases between. The germline gives CDR1 WNHNN, CDR2 SYGVQD (reference sequence). The CDR3 spans 10 residues. CDR3 DNA sequence: TGCGCCAGCAGTGAAGGTGGCTACACCTTC. This encodes CASSEGGYTF.

The rearrangement links TRBV30 to TRBJ2-1; no definite D call. Trimming removed 7 bases from V and 7 bases from J, with 2 bases in between. The CDR3 is made up of 8 amino acids. Per germline, CDR1 GTSNPN and CDR2 SVGIG (reference sequence). The CDR3 DNA follows: TGTGCCTTAAATGAGCAGTTCTTC. This sequence encodes CALNEQFF.

J is TRBJ2-2 and V is TRBV4-1; D might be TRBD1 or TRBD2, each matching 6 bases. The germline CDR1 and CDR2 sequences are MGHRA and YSYEKL. The CDR3 has 17 residues. With 1 base removed from V and 2 bases from J, the gap between germline ends came to 14 bases. The CDR3 here is CASSQGGGTINTGELFF. The CDR3 DNA reads TGCGCCAGCAGCCAAGGAGGAGGGACAATAAACACCGGGGAGCTGTTTTTT.

The chain joins TRBV7-9 to TRBJ2-1, with TRBD2 identical over 10 bases. J gave up 5 bases and V 5 bases, and 6 bases lay outside the gene matches. The CDR3 length is 15 residues. CDR1 SEHNR and CDR2 FQNEAQ come from the germline V gene (reference sequence). The chain's CDR3 is CASSQPSGGNNEQFF. The CDR3 DNA is TGTGCCAGCAGCCAACCTAGCGGGGGTAACAATGAGCAGTTCTTC.

This clone appeared a few times. This sequence joins TRBV9 and TRBJ2-7; maybe TRBD2 (5 bases). Germline V gene lookup returns CDR1 SGDLS and CDR2 YYNGEE. V dropped 5 bases and J dropped 0 bases, with 15 bases sitting between them. This CDR3 is 15 amino acids long. CDR3 protein: CASSPLRGSSYEQYF. Written as DNA, the CDR3 is TGTGCCAGCAGTCCCCTCCGAGGGTCCTCCTACGAGCAGTACTTC.

This sequence joins TRBV18 and TRBJ2-5; D not certain. The J call may be mistaken, given a closer DNA end match to TRBJ2-7. The CDR3 is 15 residues long. Germline V CDR1 and CDR2: KGHSH, LQKENI. DNA of the CDR3: TGTGCCAGCTCACCAGGACCGTCGGAGAGCTACGAGCAGTACTTC. It yields the protein CASSPGPSESYEQYF.

The rearrangement uses TRBV9 and TRBJ2-2; TRBD2 matches at 14 bases. CDR1 and CDR2 from the germline V gene are SGDLS and YYNGEE. J was trimmed by 2 bases and V by 0 bases; bases with no gene match: 6. CDR3 length equals 19 residues. In nucleotides, the CDR3 is TGTGCCAGCAGCGTAGTTGGGACTAGCGGGGGCCTAAACACCGGGGAGCTGTTTTTT. This gives the protein CASSVVGTSGGLNTGELFF.

This chain links TRBV19 with TRBJ1-1, with 10 bases lining up with TRBD1. Trimming at V came to 5 bases and at J to 1 base, leaving 7 bases not matched to a gene. CDR1 LNHDA and CDR2 SQIVND come from the germline V gene (reference sequence). CDR3 size: 16 residues. Here the CDR3 DNA reads TGTGCCAGTAGTTACCGGGACAGGGGAGGGAACACTGAAGCTTTCTTT. Translating it yields CASSYRDRGGNTEAFF.

The chain is built from TRBV29-1 and TRBJ1-2; D gene unclear. The germline CDR1 and CDR2 sequences are SQVTM and ANQGSEA. There are 13 residues in the CDR3. V dropped 3 bases and J dropped 1 base, with 9 bases sitting between them. CDR3 in amino acids: CSVEADFNYGYTF. Here the CDR3 DNA reads TGCAGCGTTGAGGCCGATTTTAACTATGGCTACACCTTC.

This clone qualifies as hyperexpanded. The V call is TRBV2, the J call TRBJ2-7; 7 bases agree with TRBD1. Per the germline V gene, CDR1 is SNHLY and CDR2 is FYNNEI. Trimming removed 6 bases from V and 4 bases from J; junction bases left unmatched: 18. CDR3 length equals 17 residues. CDR3 amino acids: CASSEFESPGTEYEQYF. The CDR3 DNA reads TGTGCCAGCAGCGAGTTCGAAAGCCCCGGGACAGAATACGAGCAGTACTTC. Using reference TRBV2 and TRBJ2-7 for the parts outside the CDR3, the full variable domain is EPEVTQTPSHQVTQMGQEVILRCVPISNHLYFYWYRQILGQKVEFLVSFYNNEISEKSEIFDDQFSVERPDGSNFTLKIRSTKLEDSAMYFCASSEFESPGTEYEQYFGPGTRLTVT.

V gene TRBV19 combines with J gene TRBJ2-1, with 11 bases identical to TRBD2. V was pared by 4 bases and J by 4 bases, with 6 bases of the junction left unmatched. From germline, CDR1 is LNHDA and CDR2 SQIVND (reference sequence). This CDR3 contains 16 residues. The CDR3 DNA is TGTGCCAGTAGTACCGGACTAGCGGGCCTATACAATGAGCAGTTCTTC. This translates into CASSTGLAGLYNEQFF.

The CDR3 coding sequence is TGTGCCAGCAGCCCAGAACCCACCACGGTTATGAACACTGAAGCTTTCTTT. This encodes CASSPEPTTVMNTEAFF. The chain couples TRBV9 to TRBJ1-1; D gene ambiguous. The V gene's germline CDR1 is SGDLS and CDR2 YYNGEE. V lost 4 bases and J lost 0, with 19 bases in between. The CDR3 sequence is 17 residues long. Supplemented by reference TRBV9 and TRBJ1-1, the full variable domain reads DSGVTQTPKHLITATGQRVTLRCSPRSGDLSVYWYQQSLDQGLQFLIQYYNGEERAKGNILERFSAQQFPDLHSELNLSSLELGDSALYFCASSPEPTTVMNTEAFFGQGTRLTVV.

This rearrangement joins TRBV28 to TRBJ1-5; 7 positions match TRBD1. V lost 6 bases, J lost 14 bases, and 10 bases stayed unmatched. CDR3 length: 12 amino acids. Germline CDR1 reads MDHEN; CDR2 reads SYDVKM. The chain's CDR3 is CASSLGTALEHF. CDR3 nucleotides: TGTGCCAGCAGCTTGGGGACAGCTCTCGAGCATTTT.

This chain connects TRBV2 to TRBJ2-7; D might be TRBD2 (6 bases). CDR1 and CDR2 from the germline V gene are SNHLY and FYNNEI. This CDR3 region has 13 residues. The germline V and J ends were trimmed by 5 bases and 2 bases, with 10 bases remaining between them. The DNA for the CDR3 is TGTGCCAGCAGTCCCGGGACTGCCTACGAGCAGTACTTC. Its translation is CASSPGTAYEQYF.

The gene calls are TRBV30 and TRBJ2-7, with TRBD1 matching 7 bases. The CDR3 contains 14 residues. The J segment lost 0 bases and the V segment lost 7 bases, leaving 9 bases of the junction unmatched. Germline CDR1 and CDR2: GTSNPN and SVGIG (reference sequence). The CDR3, as DNA: TGTGCCTATAACACCCGGGACAGCTCCTACGAGCAGTACTTC. The encoded protein is CAYNTRDSSYEQYF.

In this sample, this clone turned up once. The V gene is TRBV4-3, the J gene TRBJ2-1; D gene unclear. Per germline, CDR1 LGHNA and CDR2 YSLEER. This CDR3 has 15 amino acids. V was clipped by 0 bases and J by 1 base, with 7 bases between them. The CDR3 DNA reads TGCGCCAGCAGCCAAGATCTAGTATCCTACAATGAGCAGTTCTTC. Amino acids: CASSQDLVSYNEQFF.